One and the same sample provided the 25 T cell receptor beta chains below, sequenced in a study of cytomegalovirus exposure and HLA in healthy donors. With 60 Vbeta and 13 Jbeta primers, the PCR was carried out. Assay: immunoSEQ multiplex PCR; the TCRdb copy retains only in-frame clones and omits some. The sample shows around 64,000 clones, 86% of them seen only once. The specimen was PBMCs. The receptor set was obtained from a woman aged 25 to 45 in good health and CMV-seronegative.

The V gene is TRBV9, the J gene TRBJ1-2; D remains unclear. There are 15 residues in the CDR3. V dropped 4 bases and J dropped 4 bases, with 17 bases sitting between them. CDR1 SGDLS and CDR2 YYNGEE come from the germline V gene. The CDR3 is CASSPADGGFYGYTF. DNA for the CDR3: TGTGCCAGCAGCCCCGCAGACGGCGGATTCTATGGCTACACCTTC.

This clone was recorded a few times. The chain has TRBV7-6 and TRBJ2-2; possible D gene TRBD2, 6 bases. Trimming removed 5 bases from V and 1 base from J, with 11 bases in between. CDR3 length: 15 residues. The germline CDR1 and CDR2 sequences are SGHVS and FNYEAQ. CDR3 loop: CASSGGIGNTGELFF. The CDR3 nucleotides read TGTGCCAGCAGCGGGGGGATCGGGAACACCGGGGAGCTGTTTTTT.

The rearrangement links TRBV13 to TRBJ2-5; the D gene is possibly TRBD2 (5 bases). Trimming took 0 bases from V and 8 from J, leaving 13 bases between them. The length of the CDR3 is 14 residues. Germline CDR1 reads PRHDT; CDR2 reads FYEKMQ (reference sequence). CDR3 coding DNA: TGTGCCAGCAGCTTAGGCCGGGATGGTAAAACCCAGTACTTC. This sequence encodes CASSLGRDGKTQYF.

The chain links TRBV7-8 to TRBJ1-2, with TRBD1 as a possible D gene (5 bases). The CDR3 is made up of 13 amino acids. Trimming stripped 2 bases from V and 8 bases from J, with 12 bases between. Germline V gene data show CDR1 as SGHVS and CDR2 as FQNEAQ. DNA of the CDR3: TGTGCCAGCAGCTTAAACCGGGGGAAAGGCTACACCTTC. This codes for CASSLNRGKGYTF.

The J gene is TRBJ1-2, the V gene TRBV5-1; 8 nucleotides agree with TRBD1. V was pared by 4 bases and J by 8 bases, with 13 bases of the junction left unmatched. The CDR3 is made up of 15 amino acids. Germline V lookup: CDR1 SGHRS, CDR2 YFSETQ. The CDR3 protein is CASSPQTGDGSGYTF. CDR3 nucleotides: TGCGCCAGCAGCCCTCAGACAGGGGATGGGTCGGGCTACACCTTC.

This clone has just a few counts. The chain carries TRBV27 and TRBJ2-6; D is ambiguous. CDR1 and CDR2 (germline): MNHEY, SMNVEV (reference sequence). CDR3 size: 13 residues. V was pared by 6 bases and J by 1 base, with 4 bases between. CDR3 sequence reads: CASRLSGANVLTF. For the CDR3, the DNA is TGTGCCAGCAGGCTATCTGGGGCCAACGTCCTGACTTTC.

The V gene is TRBV19, the J gene TRBJ2-3; TRBD1 matches 7 bases. The J segment lost 4 bases and the V segment lost 8 bases, leaving 12 bases of the junction unmatched. The CDR3 runs 15 residues. Germline CDR1 reads LNHDA; CDR2 reads SQIVND (reference sequence). CDR3 sequence reads: CASAGQVPLADTQYF. The CDR3 DNA reads TGTGCCAGTGCAGGACAGGTTCCCTTGGCAGATACGCAGTATTTT.

There are a few counts of this clone. This chain links TRBV10-2 with TRBJ1-5, with TRBD1 identical over 7 bases. V lost 6 bases and J lost 5; bases outside the gene matches: 4. The CDR3 runs to 13 residues. Germline CDR1 WSHSY, CDR2 SAAADI. The CDR3 protein is CASRRDSYQPQHF. CDR3 nucleotide sequence: TGCGCCAGCAGAAGGGACAGTTATCAGCCCCAGCATTTT.

The chain combines TRBV27 with TRBJ1-3; TRBD1 aligns across 8 bases. The CDR3 has 14 amino acids. V was clipped by 6 bases and J by 4 bases; unmatched bases: 5. The germline gives CDR1 MNHEY, CDR2 SMNVEV (reference sequence). The CDR3 DNA follows: TGTGCCAGCAGGGCCTCAGGGGGCGGAAACACCATATATTTT. Amino acid sequence: CASRASGGGNTIYF.

The J gene is TRBJ1-3, the V gene TRBV4-2; 8 bases align to TRBD1. Germline V CDR1 and CDR2: LGHNA, YNFKEQ. The CDR3 has 18 amino acids. J lost 0 bases, V lost 5 bases, and 12 bases had no gene match. The CDR3 DNA sequence: TGTGCCAGCAGCTTGCCATCCGGACAGGGAAGCTCTGGAAACACCATATATTTT. Protein product: CASSLPSGQGSSGNTIYF.

This clone appeared a few times. The chain combines TRBV28 with TRBJ1-3; 7 bases are shared with TRBD1. Trimming cost V 4 bases and J 0 bases; bases outside gene matches: 21. The CDR3 length is 21 residues. Germline CDR1 is MDHEN and CDR2 is SYDVKM. This chain's CDR3 is CASSSTGPGQKRGVSGNTIYF. CDR3 DNA: TGTGCCAGCAGTTCGACAGGACCGGGACAGAAACGGGGTGTCTCTGGAAACACCATATATTTT.

This rearrangement joins TRBV30 to TRBJ2-2; tentative D call: TRBD1 (6 bases). The germline gives CDR1 GTSNPN, CDR2 SVGIG (reference sequence). V was shortened by 3 bases and J by 2 bases, with 13 bases between the two germline ends. The CDR3 is 15 amino acids. CDR3 sequence reads: CAWSPGQINTGELFF. The CDR3 nucleotides read TGTGCCTGGAGCCCGGGACAAATCAACACCGGGGAGCTGTTTTTT.

The chain combines TRBV6-7 with TRBJ1-1; the match to TRBD1 covers 7 bases. TRBV6-7 is an ORF, and what it does is uncertain. Germline trimming cut 0 bases from V and 4 bases from J; bases unmatched to any gene: 2. This CDR3 has 14 amino acids. CDR3 region: CASSYSGDSTEAFF. CDR3 in DNA: TGTGCCAGCAGTTACTCAGGGGACAGCACTGAAGCTTTCTTT.

This chain joins TRBV2 and TRBJ2-7, with 7 bases lining up with TRBD2. With 6 bases clipped from V and 0 bases from J, the junction kept 8 bases outside the gene matches. The V gene's germline CDR1 is SNHLY and CDR2 FYNNEI. The CDR3 spans 15 residues. The CDR3 sequence is CASRGAGGSSYEQYF. CDR3 DNA: TGTGCCAGCAGGGGAGCGGGCGGGAGCTCCTACGAGCAGTACTTC.

Comments on this clone: Germline is not matched at one junction end, which may reflect a read error. This rearrangement joins TRBV7-7 to TRBJ2-1; TRBD2 matches at 7 bases. This CDR3 is built from 17 residues. In germline, CDR1 is SSHAT, CDR2 FNYEAQ (reference sequence). CDR3 sequence: CASSLPLWDYPYNEQFF. CDR3 bases: TGTGCTAGCAGCTTACCCCTGTGGGACTACCCCTACAATGAGCAGTTCTTC.

The J gene is TRBJ2-2, the V gene TRBV18, with 7 bases identical to TRBD2. This CDR3 has 15 residues. Germline lookup yields CDR1 KGHSH and CDR2 LQKENI. J lost 0 bases, V lost 5 bases, and 3 bases had no gene match. The CDR3 sequence: CASSTAGPNTGELFF. The DNA of the CDR3 is TGTGCCAGCTCAACAGCGGGACCGAACACCGGGGAGCTGTTTTTT.

V is TRBV14 and J is TRBJ1-1, with 8 bases identical to TRBD1. Germline values: CDR1 SGHDN, CDR2 FVKESK. V lost 3 bases to trimming and J lost 4 bases; unmatched junction nucleotides: 7. The CDR3 loop spans 15 amino acids. The CDR3: CASSHLQGAFTEAFF. CDR3 nucleotides: TGTGCCAGCAGCCACCTCCAGGGGGCTTTCACTGAAGCTTTCTTT.

This rearrangement joins TRBV5-1 to TRBJ2-2, with 11 positions matching TRBD1. Germline CDR1 and CDR2: SGHRS and YFSETQ. The V and J ends lost 4 bases and 6 bases, in that order; junction bases with no gene match: 11. This CDR3 spans 17 amino acids. The CDR3 loop is CASSEGQGGLLPGELFF. Here the CDR3 DNA reads TGCGCCAGCAGCGAGGGACAGGGGGGACTTCTTCCCGGGGAGCTGTTTTTT.

As regards this clone: One junction end disagrees with the germline gene, perhaps due to a read error. The chain has TRBV7-7 and TRBJ2-1, with D possibly TRBD1 on 6 matching bases. The V gene's germline CDR1 is SSHAT and CDR2 FNYEAQ (reference sequence). CDR3 length: 15 amino acids. CDR3 loop: CASSLGASSYNEQFF. The DNA of the CDR3 is TGTGCTAGCAGCTTGGGGGCTAGCTCCTACAATGAGCAGTTCTTC.

This chain uses TRBV10-3 with TRBJ2-2, with D possibly TRBD2 on 6 matching bases. Germline CDR1 is ENHRY and CDR2 is SYGVKD. V was shortened by 4 bases and J by 4 bases, with 10 bases between the two germline ends. The CDR3 spans 14 residues. CDR3 bases: TGTGCCATCAGTGCTCGGGAGAGCACCGGGGAGCTGTTTTTT. Its protein product is CAISARESTGELFF.

This chain joins TRBV2 and TRBJ2-3; 9 nucleotides align to TRBD1. The CDR3 spans 14 residues. After removal of 9 bases from V and 3 bases from J, the junction contained 7 bases not matched to a gene. Germline CDR1 is SNHLY and CDR2 is FYNNEI. In DNA, the CDR3 is TGTGCCAGATCTCGGACAGGGGAGACAGATACGCAGTATTTT. Amino acid sequence: CARSRTGETDTQYF.

The chain joins TRBV11-2 to TRBJ2-1, with 8 bases matching TRBD1. CDR3 size: 14 residues. From germline, CDR1 is SGHAT and CDR2 FQNNGV. J gave up 10 bases and V 3 bases, and 8 bases lay outside the gene matches. DNA for the CDR3: TGTGCCAGCAGCTTGGGGCAGGGGGCCAGGGAGCAGTTCTTC. Encoded protein: CASSLGQGAREQFF.

The gene calls are TRBV10-3 and TRBJ2-1; possible D gene TRBD1, 6 bases. CDR1 is ENHRY, CDR2 SYGVKD, per germline. V shed 2 bases and J shed 3 bases, with 17 bases lying between them. The CDR3 contains 17 residues. CDR3 loop: CAISEPRVGTLYNEQFF. The CDR3 DNA follows: TGTGCCATCAGTGAGCCGAGGGTCGGGACACTCTACAATGAGCAGTTCTTC.

The chain combines TRBV4-3 with TRBJ1-2, with 8 bases fitting TRBD1. This CDR3 comprises 14 residues. In germline, CDR1 is LGHNA, CDR2 YSLEER. The trim removed 1 base at V and 2 bases at J, leaving 0 bases unmatched. The CDR3 spells CASSQGTGNYGYTF. In DNA, the CDR3 is TGCGCCAGCAGCCAAGGGACAGGGAACTATGGCTACACCTTC.

The chain carries TRBV27 and TRBJ1-2, with D possibly TRBD1 on 5 matching bases. V dropped 3 bases and J dropped 5 bases, with 16 bases sitting between them. This CDR3 contains 15 residues. Germline-derived CDR1 and CDR2 are MNHEY and SMNVEV (reference sequence). CDR3 nucleotide sequence: TGTGCCAGCAGTTTGACAGCGGTCGGGAGGTATGGCTACACCTTC. This encodes CASSLTAVGRYGYTF.